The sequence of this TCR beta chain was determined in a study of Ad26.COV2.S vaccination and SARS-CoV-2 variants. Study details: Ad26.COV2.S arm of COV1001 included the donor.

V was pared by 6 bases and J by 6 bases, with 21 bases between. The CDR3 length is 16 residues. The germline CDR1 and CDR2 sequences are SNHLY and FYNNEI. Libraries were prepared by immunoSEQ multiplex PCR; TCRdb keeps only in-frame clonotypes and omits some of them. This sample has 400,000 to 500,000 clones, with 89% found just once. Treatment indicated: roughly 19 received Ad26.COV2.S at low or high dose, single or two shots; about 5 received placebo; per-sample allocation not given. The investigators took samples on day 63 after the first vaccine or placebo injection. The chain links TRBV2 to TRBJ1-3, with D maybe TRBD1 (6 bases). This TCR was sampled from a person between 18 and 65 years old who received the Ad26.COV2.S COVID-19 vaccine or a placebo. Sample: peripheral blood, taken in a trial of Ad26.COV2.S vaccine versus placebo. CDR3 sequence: CASSQEGEGEKNTIYF. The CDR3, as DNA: TGTGCCAGCAGCCAAGAGGGGGAGGGAGAGAAAAACACCATATATTTT.